The clone carrying this T cell receptor beta chain came up a few times. One entry per CDR3 protein, called by TCRdb with MiXCR from the 5' RACE reads. Counted here are approximately 340,000 distinct CDR3 sequences, 10% to 15% occurring once; the ten biggest clones make up roughly 23%. This specimen belongs to a study of T-cell memory formation after mild COVID-19. Overall study: Largely donor-specific TCR clusters were found.

The CDR3 consists of 15 residues. Germline loops: CDR1 ENHRY, CDR2 SYGVKD. V was trimmed by 4 bases and J by 0 bases, leaving 10 bases between them. The sample taken for sequencing was PBMCs or a T cell subset sorted from them (not recorded which). This clonotype was obtained from a man between 18 and 35 years old who had mild COVID-19 (a few samples of this study predate the infection). Cell type and time point are not known. This chain connects TRBV10-3 to TRBJ1-5; the D is unclear. The DNA of the CDR3 is TGTGCCATCAGTGGTGCTCCGGCTAGCAATCAGCCCCAGCATTTT. It translates to CAISGAPASNQPQHF.